The 8 T cell receptor beta chains presented below share a single source sample, sequenced in a study of T cells in localized non-small cell lung cancer. Only in-frame clones appear in the TCRdb table, and some are missing; sequencing was by immunoSEQ multiplex PCR. Here the sample spans nearly 40,000 clones, around nine tenths being singletons. Here the sequenced sample was peripheral blood, taken before any cancer treatment. These TCRs come from a man between 18 and 49 years old with stage I lung adenocarcinoma.

The genes are TRBV29-1 and TRBJ1-1, with TRBD1 as a possible D gene (6 bases). Germline V gene data show CDR1 as SQVTM and CDR2 as ANQGSEA. The CDR3 has 15 residues. Trimming took off 2 bases at V and 0 bases at J, with 13 bases between the two ends. CDR3 DNA sequence: TGCAGCGTTGAAAGTAGGACAGTATTGAACACTGAAGCTTTCTTT. Its protein is CSVESRTVLNTEAFF.

This chain links TRBV4-2 with TRBJ1-2; TRBD1 agrees at 8 bases. This CDR3 has 15 amino acids. Germline CDR1 reads LGHNA; CDR2 reads YNFKEQ. With 4 bases clipped from V and 5 bases from J, the junction kept 9 bases outside the gene matches. The CDR3 here is CASSPSPGQEYGYTF. The CDR3 nucleotides are TGTGCCAGCAGCCCTAGTCCGGGACAGGAGTATGGCTACACCTTC.

This chain connects TRBV28 to TRBJ1-2; maybe TRBD1 (6 bases). Trimming stripped 4 bases from V and 7 bases from J, with 25 bases between. Germline V CDR1 and CDR2: MDHEN, SYDVKM. This CDR3 spans 17 amino acids. CDR3 bases: TGTGCCAGCAGTTCCCCCCCGACGGTCGGGGGCAGTTCTGGCTACACCTTC. The encoded protein is CASSSPPTVGGSSGYTF.

The chain combines TRBV5-4 with TRBJ1-4; D is undetermined. V dropped 0 bases and J dropped 4 bases, with 7 bases sitting between them. CDR3 length equals 14 residues. The germline gives CDR1 SGHNT, CDR2 YYREEE (reference sequence). The CDR3 protein is CASSLDSDNEKLFF. CDR3 bases: TGTGCCAGCAGCTTGGATAGTGATAATGAAAAACTGTTTTTT.

This clone is a singleton in its sample. V gene TRBV9 combines with J gene TRBJ2-7, with D uncertain. Germline values: CDR1 SGDLS, CDR2 YYNGEE. The CDR3 consists of 15 residues. V was clipped by 0 bases and J by 1 base, with 11 bases between them. The CDR3 loop reads CASSVEPGGSYEQYF. CDR3 DNA: TGTGCCAGCAGCGTAGAACCAGGTGGTTCCTACGAGCAGTACTTC.

The V gene is TRBV2, the J gene TRBJ1-1; tentative D call: TRBD1 (5 bases). V lost 7 bases and J 1 base, leaving 10 bases between the germline ends. The CDR3 is made up of 13 amino acids. The germline gives CDR1 SNHLY, CDR2 FYNNEI. The CDR3 coding sequence is TGTGCCAGCATCCTCGGGGGGAACACTGAAGCTTTCTTT. It is translated as CASILGGNTEAFF.

The chain employs TRBV19 and TRBJ1-2; possible D gene TRBD1, 6 bases. CDR1 is LNHDA, CDR2 SQIVND, per germline (reference sequence). The length of the CDR3 is 15 residues. V was pared by 7 bases and J by 2 bases, with 17 bases between. CDR3 nucleotide sequence: TGTGCCAGTAACCCCCGGGGGCAGGACAACTATGGCTACACCTTC. Translated, it gives CASNPRGQDNYGYTF.

The rearrangement links TRBV7-3 to TRBJ2-1; 15 positions match TRBD2. Trimming removed 3 bases from V and 1 base from J; junction bases left unmatched: 4. CDR1 is SGHTA, CDR2 FQGTGA, per germline. CDR3 size: 18 residues. This CDR3 is CASSFTGTSGGSYNEQFF. The DNA for the CDR3 is TGTGCCAGCAGCTTCACCGGGACTAGCGGGGGGTCCTACAATGAGCAGTTCTTC.